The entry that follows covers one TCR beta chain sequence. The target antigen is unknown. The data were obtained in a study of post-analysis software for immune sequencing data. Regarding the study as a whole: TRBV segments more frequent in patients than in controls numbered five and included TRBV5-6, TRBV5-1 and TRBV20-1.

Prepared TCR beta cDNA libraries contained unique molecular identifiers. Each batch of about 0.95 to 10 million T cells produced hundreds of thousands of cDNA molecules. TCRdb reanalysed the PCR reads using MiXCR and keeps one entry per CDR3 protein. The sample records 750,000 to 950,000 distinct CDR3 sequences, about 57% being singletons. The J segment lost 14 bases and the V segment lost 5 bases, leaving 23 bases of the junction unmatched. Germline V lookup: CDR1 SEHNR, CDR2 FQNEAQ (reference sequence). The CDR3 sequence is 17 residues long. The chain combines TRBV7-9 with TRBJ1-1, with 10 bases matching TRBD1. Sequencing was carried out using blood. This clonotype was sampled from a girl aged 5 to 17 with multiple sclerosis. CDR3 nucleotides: TGTGCCAGCAGCCTCAGGACAGGGGGGAGCTCCTACAATGAGCAGTTCTTT. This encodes CASSLRTGGSSYNEQFF.